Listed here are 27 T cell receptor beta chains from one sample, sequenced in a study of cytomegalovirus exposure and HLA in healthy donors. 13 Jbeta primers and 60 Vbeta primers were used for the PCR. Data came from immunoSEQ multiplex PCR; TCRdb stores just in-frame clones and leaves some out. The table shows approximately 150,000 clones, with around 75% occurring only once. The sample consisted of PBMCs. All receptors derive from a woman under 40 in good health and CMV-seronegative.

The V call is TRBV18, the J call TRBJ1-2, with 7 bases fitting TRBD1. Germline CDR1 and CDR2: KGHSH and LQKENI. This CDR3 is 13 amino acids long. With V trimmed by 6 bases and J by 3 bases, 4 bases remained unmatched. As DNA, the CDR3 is TGTGCCAGCTCTCGACAGGGAGACTATGGCTACACCTTC. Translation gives CASSRQGDYGYTF.

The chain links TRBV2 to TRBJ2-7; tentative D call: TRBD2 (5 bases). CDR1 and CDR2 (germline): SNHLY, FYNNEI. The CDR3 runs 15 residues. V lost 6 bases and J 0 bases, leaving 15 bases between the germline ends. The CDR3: CASRATEGSSYEQYF. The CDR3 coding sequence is TGTGCCAGCAGGGCTACAGAGGGAAGCTCCTACGAGCAGTACTTC.

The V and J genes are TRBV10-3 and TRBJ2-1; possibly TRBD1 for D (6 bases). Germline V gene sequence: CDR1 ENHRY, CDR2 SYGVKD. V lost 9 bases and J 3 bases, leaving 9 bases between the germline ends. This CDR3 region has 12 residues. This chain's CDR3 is CAIGDNYNEQFF. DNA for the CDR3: TGTGCCATTGGGGACAACTACAATGAGCAGTTCTTC.

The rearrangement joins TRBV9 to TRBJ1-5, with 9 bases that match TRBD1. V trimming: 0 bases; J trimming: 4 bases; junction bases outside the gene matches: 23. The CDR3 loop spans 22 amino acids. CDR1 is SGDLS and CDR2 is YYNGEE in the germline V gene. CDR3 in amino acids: CASSVEVMSTDRGNEGNQPQHF. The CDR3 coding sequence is TGTGCCAGCAGCGTAGAGGTGATGAGTACGGACAGGGGTAATGAAGGGAATCAGCCCCAGCATTTT. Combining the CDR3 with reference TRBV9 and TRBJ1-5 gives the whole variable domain DSGVTQTPKHLITATGQRVTLRCSPRSGDLSVYWYQQSLDQGLQFLIQYYNGEERAKGNILERFSAQQFPDLHSELNLSSLELGDSALYFCASSVEVMSTDRGNEGNQPQHFGDGTRLSIL.

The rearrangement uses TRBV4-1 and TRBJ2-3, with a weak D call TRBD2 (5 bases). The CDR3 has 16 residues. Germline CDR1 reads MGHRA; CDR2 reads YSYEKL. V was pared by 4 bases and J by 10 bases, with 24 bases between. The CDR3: CASSPAGPLPGPSQYF. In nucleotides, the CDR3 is TGCGCCAGCAGCCCCGCGGGCCCCTTACCGGGTCCTTCGCAGTATTTT.

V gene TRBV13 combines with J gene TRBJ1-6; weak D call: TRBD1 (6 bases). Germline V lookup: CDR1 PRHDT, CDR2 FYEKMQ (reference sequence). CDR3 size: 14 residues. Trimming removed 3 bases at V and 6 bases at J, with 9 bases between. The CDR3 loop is CASSLTGVNSPLHF. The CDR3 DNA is TGTGCCAGCAGCTTGACAGGAGTTAATTCACCCCTCCACTTT.

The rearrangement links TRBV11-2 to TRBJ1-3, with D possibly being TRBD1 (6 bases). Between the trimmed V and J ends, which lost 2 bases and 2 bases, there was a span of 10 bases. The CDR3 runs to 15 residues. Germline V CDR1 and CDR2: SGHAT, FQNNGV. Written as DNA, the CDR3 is TGTGCCAGCAGCTTAAACAGGGCTACTGGAAACACCATATATTTT. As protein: CASSLNRATGNTIYF.

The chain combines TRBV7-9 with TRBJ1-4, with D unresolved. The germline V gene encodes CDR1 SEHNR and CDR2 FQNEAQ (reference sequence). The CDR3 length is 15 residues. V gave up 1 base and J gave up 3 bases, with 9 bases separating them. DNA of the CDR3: TGTGCCAGCAGCTTAGGATTCCGGGCTAATGAAAAACTGTTTTTT. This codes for CASSLGFRANEKLFF. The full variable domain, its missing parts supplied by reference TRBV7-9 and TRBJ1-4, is DTGVSQNPRHKITKRGQNVTFRCDPISEHNRLYWYRQTLGQGPEFLTYFQNEAQLEKSRLLSDRFSAERPKGSFSTLEIQRTEQGDSAMYLCASSLGFRANEKLFFGSGTQLSVL.

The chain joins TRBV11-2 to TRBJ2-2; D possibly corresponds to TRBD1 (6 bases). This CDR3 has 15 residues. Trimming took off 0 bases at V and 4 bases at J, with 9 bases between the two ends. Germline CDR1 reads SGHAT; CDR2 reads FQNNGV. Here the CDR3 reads CASSLEGRGTGELFF. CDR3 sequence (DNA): TGTGCCAGCAGCTTAGAAGGCAGGGGCACCGGGGAGCTGTTTTTT.

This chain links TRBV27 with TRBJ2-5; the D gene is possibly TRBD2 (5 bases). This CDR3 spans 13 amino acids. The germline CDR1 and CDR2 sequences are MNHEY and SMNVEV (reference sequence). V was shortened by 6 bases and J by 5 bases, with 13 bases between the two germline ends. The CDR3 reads CASSISRGETQYF. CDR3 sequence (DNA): TGTGCCAGCAGCATATCCAGAGGGGAGACCCAGTACTTC.

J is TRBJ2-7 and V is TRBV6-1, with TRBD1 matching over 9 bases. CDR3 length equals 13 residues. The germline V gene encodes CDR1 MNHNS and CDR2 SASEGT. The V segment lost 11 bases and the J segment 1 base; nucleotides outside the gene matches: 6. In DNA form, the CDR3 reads TGTGCCGGCGGACAGGGGCTTTCCTACGAGCAGTACTTC. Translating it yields CAGGQGLSYEQYF.

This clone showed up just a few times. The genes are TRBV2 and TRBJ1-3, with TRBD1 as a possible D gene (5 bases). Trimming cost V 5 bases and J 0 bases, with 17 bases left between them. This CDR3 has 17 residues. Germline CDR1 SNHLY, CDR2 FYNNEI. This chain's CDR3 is CASSRDPQGNSGNTIYF. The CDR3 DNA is TGTGCCAGCAGTAGGGATCCGCAGGGTAACTCTGGAAACACCATATATTTT.

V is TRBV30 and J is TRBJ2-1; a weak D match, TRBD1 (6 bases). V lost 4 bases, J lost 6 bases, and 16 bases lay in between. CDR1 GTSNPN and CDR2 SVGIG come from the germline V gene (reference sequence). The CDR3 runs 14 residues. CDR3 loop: CAWIPRTAVNEQFF. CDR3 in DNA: TGTGCCTGGATCCCCCGGACAGCCGTCAATGAGCAGTTCTTC.

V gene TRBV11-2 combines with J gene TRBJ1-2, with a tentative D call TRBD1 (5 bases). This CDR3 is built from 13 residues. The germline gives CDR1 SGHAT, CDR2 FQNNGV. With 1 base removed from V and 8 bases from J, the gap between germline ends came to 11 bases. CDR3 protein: CASSLVWGDGYTF. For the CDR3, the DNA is TGTGCCAGCAGCTTAGTTTGGGGGGACGGCTACACCTTC.

The CDR3 reads CASSVGENNSPLHF. CDR3 DNA: TGTGCCAGCAGCGTAGGAGAGAATAATTCACCCCTCCACTTT. V usage is TRBV9 and J usage is TRBJ1-6, with unresolved D. Trimming pared 0 bases from V and 5 bases from J, leaving 6 bases between. Germline V gene data show CDR1 as SGDLS and CDR2 as YYNGEE. The CDR3 is made up of 14 amino acids.

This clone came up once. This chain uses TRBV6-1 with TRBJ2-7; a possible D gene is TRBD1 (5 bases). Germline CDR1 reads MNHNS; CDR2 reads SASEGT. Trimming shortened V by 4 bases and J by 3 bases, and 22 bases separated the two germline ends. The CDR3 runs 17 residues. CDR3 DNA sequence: TGTGCCAGCAGTGCGATAATAGACAGCCTAGTCAGCTACGAGCAGTACTTC. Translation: CASSAIIDSLVSYEQYF.

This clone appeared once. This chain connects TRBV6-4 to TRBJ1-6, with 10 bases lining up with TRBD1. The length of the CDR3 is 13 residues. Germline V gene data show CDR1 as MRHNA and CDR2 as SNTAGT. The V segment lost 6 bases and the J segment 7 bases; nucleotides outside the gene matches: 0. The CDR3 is CASRGQGNSPLHF. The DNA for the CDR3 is TGTGCCAGCAGGGGACAGGGGAATTCACCCCTCCACTTT.

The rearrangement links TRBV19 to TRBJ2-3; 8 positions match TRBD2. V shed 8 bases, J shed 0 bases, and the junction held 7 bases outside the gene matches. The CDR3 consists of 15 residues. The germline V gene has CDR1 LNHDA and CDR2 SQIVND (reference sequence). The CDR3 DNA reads TGTGCCAGTGCGCGAGCGGGGGTTAGCACAGATACGCAGTATTTT. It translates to CASARAGVSTDTQYF.

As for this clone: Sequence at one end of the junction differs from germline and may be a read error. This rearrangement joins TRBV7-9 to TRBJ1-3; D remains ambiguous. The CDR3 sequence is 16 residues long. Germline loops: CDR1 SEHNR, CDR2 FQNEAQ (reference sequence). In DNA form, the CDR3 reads TGTGCCAGCAGCTTAGGGGCCAGCCACCCTGGAATCACCATATATTTT. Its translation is CASSLGASHPGITIYF.

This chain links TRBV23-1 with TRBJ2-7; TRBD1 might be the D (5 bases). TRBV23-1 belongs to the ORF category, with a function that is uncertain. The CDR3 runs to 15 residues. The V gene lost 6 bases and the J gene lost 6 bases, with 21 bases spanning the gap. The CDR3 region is CASSESGPTDSEQYF. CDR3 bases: TGCGCCAGCAGCGAATCCGGGCCGACAGACTCCGAGCAGTACTTC.

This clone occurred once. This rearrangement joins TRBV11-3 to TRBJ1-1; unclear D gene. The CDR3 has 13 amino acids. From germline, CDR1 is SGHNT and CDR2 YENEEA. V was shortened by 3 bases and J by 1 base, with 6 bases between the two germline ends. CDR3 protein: CASSLTANTEAFF. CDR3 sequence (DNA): TGTGCCAGCAGCTTGACTGCGAACACTGAAGCTTTCTTT.

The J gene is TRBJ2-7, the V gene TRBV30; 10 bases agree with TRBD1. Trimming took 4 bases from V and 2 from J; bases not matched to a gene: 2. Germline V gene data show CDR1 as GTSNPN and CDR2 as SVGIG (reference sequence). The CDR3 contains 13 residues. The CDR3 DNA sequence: TGTGCCTGGATTGGGACAGGGGCCTACGAGCAGTACTTC. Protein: CAWIGTGAYEQYF.

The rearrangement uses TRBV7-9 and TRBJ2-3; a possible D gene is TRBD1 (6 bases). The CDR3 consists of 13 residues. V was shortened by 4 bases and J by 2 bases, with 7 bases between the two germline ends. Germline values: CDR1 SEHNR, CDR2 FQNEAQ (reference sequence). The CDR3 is CASSWTDTDTQYF. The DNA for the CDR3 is TGTGCCAGCAGCTGGACAGACACAGATACGCAGTATTTT. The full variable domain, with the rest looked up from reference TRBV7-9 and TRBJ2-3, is DTGVSQNPRHKITKRGQNVTFRCDPISEHNRLYWYRQTLGQGPEFLTYFQNEAQLEKSRLLSDRFSAERPKGSFSTLEIQRTEQGDSAMYLCASSWTDTDTQYFGPGTRLTVL.

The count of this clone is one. Written as DNA, the CDR3 is TGTGCCAGCAGCTTGACTCGGGGAGGGGGGCCGGGGCTTGGTGAGCAGTTCTTC. Translated: CASSLTRGGGPGLGEQFF. The chain uses TRBV5-8 and TRBJ2-1, with D possibly TRBD2 on 7 matching bases. Trimming took off 1 base at V and 9 bases at J, with 26 bases between the two ends. Germline V gene lookup returns CDR1 SGHTS and CDR2 YDEGEE. The CDR3 consists of 18 residues.

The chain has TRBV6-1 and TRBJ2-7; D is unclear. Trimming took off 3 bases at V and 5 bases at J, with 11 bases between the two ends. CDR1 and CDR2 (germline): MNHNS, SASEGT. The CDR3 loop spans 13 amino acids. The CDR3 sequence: CASSDTPTHEQYF. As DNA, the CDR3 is TGTGCCAGCAGTGATACCCCTACCCACGAGCAGTACTTC.

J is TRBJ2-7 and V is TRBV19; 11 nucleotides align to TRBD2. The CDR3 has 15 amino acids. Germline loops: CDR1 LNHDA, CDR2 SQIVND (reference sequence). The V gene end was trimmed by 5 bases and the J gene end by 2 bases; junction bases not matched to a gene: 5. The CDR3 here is CASSDGTSGTYEQYF. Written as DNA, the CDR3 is TGTGCCAGTAGTGACGGGACTAGCGGCACCTACGAGCAGTACTTC.

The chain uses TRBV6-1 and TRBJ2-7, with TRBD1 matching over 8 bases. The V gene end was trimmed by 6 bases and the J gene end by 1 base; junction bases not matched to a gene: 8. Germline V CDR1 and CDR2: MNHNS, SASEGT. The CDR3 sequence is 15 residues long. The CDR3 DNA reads TGTGCCAGCAGCCCGGACAGGGATCGGTCCTACGAGCAGTACTTC. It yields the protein CASSPDRDRSYEQYF.